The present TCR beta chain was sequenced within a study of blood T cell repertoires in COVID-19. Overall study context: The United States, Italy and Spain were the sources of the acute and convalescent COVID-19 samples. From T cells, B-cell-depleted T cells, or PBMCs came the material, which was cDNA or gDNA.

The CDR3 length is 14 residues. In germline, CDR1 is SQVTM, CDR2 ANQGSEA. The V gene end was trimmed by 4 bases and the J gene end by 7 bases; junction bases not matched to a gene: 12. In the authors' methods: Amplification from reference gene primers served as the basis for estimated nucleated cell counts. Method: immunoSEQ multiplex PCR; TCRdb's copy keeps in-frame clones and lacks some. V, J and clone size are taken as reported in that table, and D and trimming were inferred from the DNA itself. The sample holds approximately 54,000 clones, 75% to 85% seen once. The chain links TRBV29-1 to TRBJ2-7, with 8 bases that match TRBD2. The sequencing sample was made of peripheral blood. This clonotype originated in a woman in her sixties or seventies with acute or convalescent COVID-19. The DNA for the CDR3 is TGCAGCGTTGCCCCCGCCGGGGGGGCGGGTGAGCAGTACTTC. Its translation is CSVAPAGGAGEQYF.